This T cell receptor (beta chain) appears in the sequencing data of a study of CD8 T cells in ankylosing spondylitis. Notes on the study in general: It was reported that disease-linked clones were significantly enriched in matched ankylosing spondylitis synovial fluid. CD8+ cells made up the disease-linked clones, which were relatively rare in peripheral blood. Apparently characteristic of ankylosing spondylitis blood was a TCR beta motif (roughly 8 highly homologous variants).

V was trimmed by 6 bases and J by 10 bases, leaving 18 bases between them. The CDR3 contains 13 residues. The V gene's germline CDR1 is MDHEN and CDR2 SYDVKM. With molecular barcodes, quantitative 5'-RACE was used to make the TCR beta libraries. Via MiXCR, TCRdb re-called the 5' RACE reads, giving one row per CDR3 protein. This table has 150,000 or so distinct CDR3 sequences, about 32% appearing once. This clonotype showed up just once. The target antigen is unknown. This TCR was recovered from a male donor with ankylosing spondylitis. Sequencing used synovial fluid, either unsorted or a sorted T cell fraction (not recorded which). V gene TRBV28 combines with J gene TRBJ1-2, with D tentatively TRBD1 (5 bases). CDR3 amino acids: CASSPGTRTYYTF. In nucleotides, the CDR3 is TGTGCCAGCAGCCCCGGGACCAGGACCTACTACACCTTC.